The source of this T cell receptor (beta chain) is a study of regulatory T cells in long-lasting Graves disease. This clonotype has ten or more counts. Time point reported: newly diagnosed GD, antithyroid drugs for less than 3 months. The TCR library was prepared using RNA isolated from PBMCs. The V end was cut by 5 bases, the J end by 0 bases, with 19 bases between. Germline V gives CDR1 SGHAT, CDR2 FQNNGV. This CDR3 comprises 17 residues. Arm-PCR of CDR3 regions and iRepertoire HTBI primers were the basis on which TCR beta libraries were built. TCRdb used MiXCR to reprocess the multiplex PCR reads, holding one entry per CDR3 protein. Altogether about 540,000 distinct CDR3 sequences are present, about 13% being singletons, with the ten largest covering roughly a tenth. The same data also contributed to another study, on T cells in Graves' hyperthyroidism and ophthalmopathy. That study adds: Most expanded thyroid clonotypes above 0.001 also appeared in blood.

The chain carries TRBV11-2 and TRBJ1-2, with D perhaps matching TRBD1 (5 bases). The receptor's source is a man aged 30 to 45 with Graves disease. Sequencing used peripheral blood mononuclear cells (PBMCs), obtained at new diagnosis, from a patient treated with antithyroid drugs. The DNA of the CDR3 is TGTGCCAGCAGCCGCACACCGGGACCCCCTGCTAACTATGGCTACACCTTC. Amino acids: CASSRTPGPPANYGYTF.